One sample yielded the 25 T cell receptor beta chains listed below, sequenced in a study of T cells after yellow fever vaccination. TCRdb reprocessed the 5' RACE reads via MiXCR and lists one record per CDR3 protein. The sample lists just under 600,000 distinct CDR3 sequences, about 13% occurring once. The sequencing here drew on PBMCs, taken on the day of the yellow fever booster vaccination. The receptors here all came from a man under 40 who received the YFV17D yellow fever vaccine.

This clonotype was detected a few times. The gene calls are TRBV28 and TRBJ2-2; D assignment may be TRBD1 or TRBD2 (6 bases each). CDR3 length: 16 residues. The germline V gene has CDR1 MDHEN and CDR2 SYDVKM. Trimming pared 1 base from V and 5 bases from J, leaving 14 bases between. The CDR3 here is CASSLSGGGRTGELFF. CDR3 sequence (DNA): TGTGCCAGCAGTTTATCCGGAGGGGGACGGACCGGGGAGCTGTTTTTT.

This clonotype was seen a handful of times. CDR3 amino acids: CASSYSPGLGKETQYF. The CDR3 nucleotides read TGTGCCAGCAGTTACTCACCAGGGCTGGGTAAAGAGACCCAGTACTTC. V is TRBV6-5 and J is TRBJ2-5; the D gene is possibly TRBD1 (5 bases). The CDR3 totals 16 residues. V was trimmed by 0 bases and J by 3 bases, leaving 14 bases between them. Germline assignment: CDR1 MNHEY and CDR2 SVGAGI.

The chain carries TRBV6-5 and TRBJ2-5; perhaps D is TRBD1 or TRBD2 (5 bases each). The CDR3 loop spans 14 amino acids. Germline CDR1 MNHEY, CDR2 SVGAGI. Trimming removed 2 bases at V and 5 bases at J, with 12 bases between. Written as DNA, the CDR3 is TGTGCCAGCAGTTACAGGGACCGCTTGGAGACCCAGTACTTC. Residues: CASSYRDRLETQYF.

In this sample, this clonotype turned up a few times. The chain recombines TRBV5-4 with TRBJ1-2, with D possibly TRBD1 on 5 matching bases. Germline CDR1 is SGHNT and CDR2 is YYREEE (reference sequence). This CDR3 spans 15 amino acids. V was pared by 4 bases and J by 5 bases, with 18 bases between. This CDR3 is CASSPTHPGPYGYTF. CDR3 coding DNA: TGTGCCAGCAGCCCGACCCATCCAGGGCCGTATGGCTACACCTTC.

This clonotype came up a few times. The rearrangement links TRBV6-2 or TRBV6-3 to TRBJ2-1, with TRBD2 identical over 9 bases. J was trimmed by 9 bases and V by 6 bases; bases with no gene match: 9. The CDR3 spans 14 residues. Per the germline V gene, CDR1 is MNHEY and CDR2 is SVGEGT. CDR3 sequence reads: CASRSSGRSIEQFF. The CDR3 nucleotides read TGTGCCAGCAGGAGTAGCGGGAGAAGTATTGAGCAGTTCTTC.

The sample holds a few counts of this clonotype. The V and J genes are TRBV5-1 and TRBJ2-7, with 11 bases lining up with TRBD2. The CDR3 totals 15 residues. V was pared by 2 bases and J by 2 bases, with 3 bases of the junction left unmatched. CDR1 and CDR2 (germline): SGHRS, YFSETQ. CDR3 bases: TGCGCCAGCAGCTTTATAGCGGGAGGGCCCTACGAGCAGTACTTC. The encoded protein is CASSFIAGGPYEQYF.

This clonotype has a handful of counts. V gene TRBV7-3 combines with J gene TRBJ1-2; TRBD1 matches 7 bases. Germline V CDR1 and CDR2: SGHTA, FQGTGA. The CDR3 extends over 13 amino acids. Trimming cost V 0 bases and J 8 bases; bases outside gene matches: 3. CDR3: CASSLTQGEGYTF. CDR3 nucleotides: TGTGCCAGCAGCTTAACGCAGGGGGAAGGCTACACCTTC.

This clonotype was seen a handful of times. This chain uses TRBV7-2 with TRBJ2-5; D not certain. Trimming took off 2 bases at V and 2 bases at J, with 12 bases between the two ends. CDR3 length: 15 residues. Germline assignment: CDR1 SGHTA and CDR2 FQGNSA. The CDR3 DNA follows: TGTGCCAGCAGCTTAACCTCCGGCGGACAAGAGACCCAGTACTTC. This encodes CASSLTSGGQETQYF.

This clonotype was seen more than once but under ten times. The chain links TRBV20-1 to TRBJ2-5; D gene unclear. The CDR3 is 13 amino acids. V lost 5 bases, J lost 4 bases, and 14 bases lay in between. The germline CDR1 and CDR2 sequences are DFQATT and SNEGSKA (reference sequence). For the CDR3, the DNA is TGCAGTGCTGAACGGACGGTAGGAGAGACCCAGTACTTC. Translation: CSAERTVGETQYF.

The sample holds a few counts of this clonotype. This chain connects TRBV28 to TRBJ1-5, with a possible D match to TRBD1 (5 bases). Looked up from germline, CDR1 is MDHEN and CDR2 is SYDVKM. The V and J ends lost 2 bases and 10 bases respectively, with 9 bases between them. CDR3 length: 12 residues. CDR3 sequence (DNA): TGTGCCAGCAGTTTACGGGACCGTCCCCAGCATTTT. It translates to CASSLRDRPQHF. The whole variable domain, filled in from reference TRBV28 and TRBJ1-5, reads DVKVTQSSRYLVKRTGEKVFLECVQDMDHENMFWYRQDPGLGLRLIYFSYDVKMKEKGDIPEGYSVSREKKERFSLILESASTNQTSMYLCASSLRDRPQHFGDGTRLSIL.

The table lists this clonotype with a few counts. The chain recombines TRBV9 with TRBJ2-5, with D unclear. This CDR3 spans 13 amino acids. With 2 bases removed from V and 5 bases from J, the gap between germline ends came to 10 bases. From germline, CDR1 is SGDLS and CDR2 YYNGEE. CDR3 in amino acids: CASSVDNKETQYF. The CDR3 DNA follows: TGTGCCAGCAGCGTTGACAATAAGGAGACCCAGTACTTC.

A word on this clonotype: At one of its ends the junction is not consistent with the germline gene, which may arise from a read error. The CDR3 bases are TGTGCCAGTAGTCTGGGGGGTGCGGGCAATCAGCTCCAGCATTTT. Translation: CASSLGGAGNQLQHF. V gene TRBV19 combines with J gene TRBJ1-5, with D tentatively TRBD1 (5 bases). Per germline, CDR1 LNHDA and CDR2 SQIVND (reference sequence). The CDR3 spans 15 residues.

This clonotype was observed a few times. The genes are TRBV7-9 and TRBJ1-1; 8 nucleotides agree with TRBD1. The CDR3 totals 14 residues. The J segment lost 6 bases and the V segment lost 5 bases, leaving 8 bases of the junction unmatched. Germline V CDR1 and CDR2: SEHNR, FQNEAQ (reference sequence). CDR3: CASSHKDRVSEAFF. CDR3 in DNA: TGTGCCAGCAGCCACAAGGACAGGGTTTCTGAAGCTTTCTTT. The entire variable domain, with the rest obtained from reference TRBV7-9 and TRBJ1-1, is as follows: DTGVSQNPRHKITKRGQNVTFRCDPISEHNRLYWYRQTLGQGPEFLTYFQNEAQLEKSRLLSDRFSAERPKGSFSTLEIQRTEQGDSAMYLCASSHKDRVSEAFFGQGTRLTVV.

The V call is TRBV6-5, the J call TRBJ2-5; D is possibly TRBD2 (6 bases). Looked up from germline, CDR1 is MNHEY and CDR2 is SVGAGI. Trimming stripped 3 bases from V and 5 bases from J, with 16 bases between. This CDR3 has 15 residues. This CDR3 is CASSYRRGSEETQYF. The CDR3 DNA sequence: TGTGCCAGCAGTTATAGGCGGGGATCGGAGGAGACCCAGTACTTC.

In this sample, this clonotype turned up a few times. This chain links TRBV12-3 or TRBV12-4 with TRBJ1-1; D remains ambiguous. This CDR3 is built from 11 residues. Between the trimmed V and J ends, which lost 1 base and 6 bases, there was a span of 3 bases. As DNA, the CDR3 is TGTGCCAGCAGTTTAGTCTCTGAAGCTTTCTTT. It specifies CASSLVSEAFF.

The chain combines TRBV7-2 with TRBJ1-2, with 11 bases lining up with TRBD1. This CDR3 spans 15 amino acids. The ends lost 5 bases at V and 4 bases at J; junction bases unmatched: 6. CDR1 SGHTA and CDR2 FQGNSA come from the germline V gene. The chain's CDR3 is CASSLGQGAVYGYTF. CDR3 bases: TGTGCCAGCAGCCTCGGACAGGGGGCAGTCTATGGCTACACCTTC.

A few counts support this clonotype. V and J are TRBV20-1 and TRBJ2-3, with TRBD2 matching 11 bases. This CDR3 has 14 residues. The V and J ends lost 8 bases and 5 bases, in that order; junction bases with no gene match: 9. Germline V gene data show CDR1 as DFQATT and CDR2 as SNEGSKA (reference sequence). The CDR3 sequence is CSTNPTSGKDTQYF. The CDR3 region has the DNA TGCAGTACCAACCCGACTAGCGGGAAAGATACGCAGTATTTT.

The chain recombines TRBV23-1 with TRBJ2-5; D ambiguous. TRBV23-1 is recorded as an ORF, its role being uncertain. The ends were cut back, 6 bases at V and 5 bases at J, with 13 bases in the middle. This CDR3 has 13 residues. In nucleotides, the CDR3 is TGCGCCAGCAGCAGACCAGCGAGGGAGACCCAGTACTTC. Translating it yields CASSRPARETQYF.

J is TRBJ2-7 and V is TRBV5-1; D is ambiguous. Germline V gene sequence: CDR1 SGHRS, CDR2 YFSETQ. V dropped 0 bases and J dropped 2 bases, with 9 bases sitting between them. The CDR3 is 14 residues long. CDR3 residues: CASSLEARTYEQYF. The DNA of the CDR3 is TGCGCCAGCAGCTTGGAGGCCAGGACCTACGAGCAGTACTTC.

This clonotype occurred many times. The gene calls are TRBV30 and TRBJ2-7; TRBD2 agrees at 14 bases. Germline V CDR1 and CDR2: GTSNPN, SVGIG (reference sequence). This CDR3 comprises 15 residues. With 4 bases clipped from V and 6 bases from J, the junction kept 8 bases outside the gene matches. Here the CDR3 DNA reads TGTGCCTGGACCACGGGACTAGCGGGAGCTGGCGAGCAGTACTTC. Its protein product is CAWTTGLAGAGEQYF.

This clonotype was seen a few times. The CDR3 is CASGDFYNEQFF. The CDR3 nucleotides read TGCGCCTCCGGGGACTTCTACAATGAGCAGTTCTTC. The genes are TRBV4-3 and TRBJ2-1; D possibly corresponds to TRBD2 (6 bases). The CDR3 has 12 residues. With 11 bases removed from V and 3 bases from J, the gap between germline ends came to 11 bases. CDR1 is LGHNA, CDR2 YSLEER, per germline.

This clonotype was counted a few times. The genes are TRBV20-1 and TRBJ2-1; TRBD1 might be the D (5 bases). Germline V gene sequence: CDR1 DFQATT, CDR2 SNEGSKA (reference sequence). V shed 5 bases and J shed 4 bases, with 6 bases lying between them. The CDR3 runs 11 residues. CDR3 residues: CSAYRYNEQFF. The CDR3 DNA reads TGCAGTGCTTACAGGTACAATGAGCAGTTCTTC.

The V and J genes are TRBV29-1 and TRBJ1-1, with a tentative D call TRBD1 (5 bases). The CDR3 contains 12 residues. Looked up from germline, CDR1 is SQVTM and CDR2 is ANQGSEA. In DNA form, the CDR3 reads TGCTGCGCTAACCTCCAAGGGACTGAGTCCTTCTTT. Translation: CCANLQGTESFF.

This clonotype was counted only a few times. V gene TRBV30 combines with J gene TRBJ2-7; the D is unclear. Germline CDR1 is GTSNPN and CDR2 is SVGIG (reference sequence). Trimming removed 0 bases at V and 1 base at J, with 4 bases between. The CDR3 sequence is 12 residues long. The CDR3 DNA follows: TGTGCCTGGAGTGTTCAGTCCTACGAGCAGTACTTC. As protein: CAWSVQSYEQYF.

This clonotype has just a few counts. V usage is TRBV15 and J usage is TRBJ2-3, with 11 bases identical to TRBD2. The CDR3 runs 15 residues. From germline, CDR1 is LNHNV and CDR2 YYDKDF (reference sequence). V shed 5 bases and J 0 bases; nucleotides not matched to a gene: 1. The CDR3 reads CATSPSGRSTDTQYF. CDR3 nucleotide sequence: TGTGCCACCAGCCCTAGCGGGAGGAGCACAGATACGCAGTATTTT.